The subject of this entry is one T cell receptor (beta chain). Its antigen is unidentified. Trimming cost V 2 bases and J 7 bases, with 14 bases left between them. The CDR3 is made up of 14 amino acids. Germline values: CDR1 MNHEY, CDR2 SVGAGI. These data come from a study of T cells in Graves' hyperthyroidism and ophthalmopathy. General study findings and limits: Ophthalmopathy onset followed model prediction by a median approximately 7 months. Through a model of 13 V-J features, ophthalmopathy was separated from stable hyperthyroidism.

Participants, patients aged 18 to 65, had newly diagnosed hyperthyroidism with a duration under 2 months. There were TCR beta CDR3 regions amplified from RNA transcripts. With the HTBI primer set, the TCR CDR3 went through a first round of RT-PCR. TCRdb independently ran MiXCR on the multiplex PCR reads; one entry per CDR3 protein. This table holds nearly 600,000 distinct CDR3 sequences, about 14% found once. The sequence was collected from a woman in her 30s with Graves' hyperthyroidism that later progressed to Graves' ophthalmopathy. Sequenced material: blood. V gene TRBV6-5 combines with J gene TRBJ1-1, with no clear D. CDR3 coding DNA: TGTGCCAGCAGTTACAGGTTAGTCGGCTATGAAGCTTTCTTT. This codes for CASSYRLVGYEAFF.